Listed here are 14 T cell receptor beta chains from one sample, sequenced in a study of T cell repertoires in cytomegalovirus infection. TCRdb called the reads again in MiXCR, with one record for every CDR3 protein. The sample yields more than 150,000 distinct CDR3 sequences, approximately 19% seen once. The specimen was PBMCs. All receptors derive from a human donor in good health (CMV status not recorded). Some clones in this sample may be carry-over from other donors' samples.

The CDR3 protein is CASTTPGGNIQYF. The CDR3 coding sequence is TGTGCCAGCACGACCCCAGGAGGGAACATTCAGTACTTC. The chain is built from TRBV6-5 and TRBJ2-4; maybe TRBD2 (6 bases). Trimming pared 7 bases from V and 7 bases from J, leaving 14 bases between. Germline V CDR1 and CDR2: MNHEY, SVGAGI. The CDR3 sequence is 13 residues long.

This clonotype was detected many times. The chain links TRBV5-1 to TRBJ2-5; the match to TRBD1 covers 7 bases. Germline V CDR1 and CDR2: SGHRS, YFSETQ. V gave up 6 bases and J gave up 1 base; unmatched junction bases: 9. This CDR3 is built from 15 residues. CDR3: CASTRQGQTQETQYF. The CDR3 nucleotides read TGCGCCAGCACAAGACAGGGCCAAACCCAAGAGACCCAGTACTTC. The complete variable domain, with remaining parts taken from reference TRBV5-1 and TRBJ2-5, reads KAGVTQTPRYLIKTRGQQVTLSCSPISGHRSVSWYQQTPGQGLQFLFEYFSETQRNKGNFPGRFSGRQFSNSRSEMNVSTLELGDSALYLCASTRQGQTQETQYFGPGTRLLVL.

This chain links TRBV20-1 with TRBJ2-6, with 9 bases matching TRBD1. Trimming removed 6 bases from V and 0 bases from J; junction bases left unmatched: 9. There are 17 residues in the CDR3. Germline values: CDR1 DFQATT, CDR2 SNEGSKA (reference sequence). CDR3 DNA sequence: TGCAGTGCCAACAACCGGGACAGGGACTCTGGGGCCAACGTCCTGACTTTC. It yields the protein CSANNRDRDSGANVLTF.

The chain links TRBV7-6 to TRBJ2-2; 9 positions agree with TRBD1. J was trimmed by 5 bases and V by 1 base; bases with no gene match: 2. Germline CDR1 SGHVS, CDR2 FNYEAQ. CDR3 length: 15 amino acids. CDR3 in DNA: TGTGCCAGCAGCTTAGACAGGGGGCATACCGGGGAGCTGTTTTTT. Amino acids: CASSLDRGHTGELFF.

This clonotype has a handful of counts. The chain recombines TRBV28 with TRBJ2-2; D might be TRBD2 (6 bases). CDR3 size: 14 residues. V gave up 6 bases and J gave up 5 bases, with 13 bases separating them. Germline V lookup: CDR1 MDHEN, CDR2 SYDVKM. The CDR3 reads CASRLGGNTGELFF. The CDR3 bases are TGTGCCAGCAGGCTTGGAGGGAATACCGGGGAGCTGTTTTTT.

This clonotype was observed a handful of times. This rearrangement joins TRBV4-1 to TRBJ1-4, with 7 bases aligning to TRBD1. The junction had 4 bases not matched to a gene; V was cut back by 5 bases and J by 7 bases. CDR3 size: 13 residues. Germline V CDR1 and CDR2: MGHRA, YSYEKL. The CDR3 is CASSTGVTEKLFF. The CDR3, as DNA: TGCGCCAGCAGCACAGGGGTAACTGAAAAACTGTTTTTT.

In DNA form, the CDR3 reads TGCAGTGCTAGAGGGTCGGAAGTTAACTATGGCTACACCTTC. Its translation: CSARGSEVNYGYTF. The chain joins TRBV20-1 to TRBJ1-2; D is ambiguous. Trimming left V 1 base short and J 1 base short, with 10 bases between. Germline-derived CDR1 and CDR2 are DFQATT and SNEGSKA (reference sequence). The CDR3 loop spans 14 amino acids.

There are many counts of this clonotype. The chain is built from TRBV7-2 and TRBJ2-3, with 7 bases lining up with TRBD2. The trim removed 5 bases at V and 5 bases at J, leaving 13 bases unmatched. The CDR3 has 16 residues. The germline CDR1 and CDR2 sequences are SGHTA and FQGNSA. For the CDR3, the DNA is TGTGCCAGCAGCCGCGACGGAACTAGCGCTAAAGATACGCAGTATTTT. It is translated as CASSRDGTSAKDTQYF.

V gene TRBV7-6 combines with J gene TRBJ2-4; 9 nucleotides align to TRBD1. V was clipped by 5 bases and J by 8 bases; unmatched bases: 13. The length of the CDR3 is 16 residues. Germline V gene sequence: CDR1 SGHVS, CDR2 FNYEAQ. The CDR3 sequence is CASSLGRTGAFDIQYF. CDR3 coding DNA: TGTGCCAGCAGCCTGGGGAGGACAGGGGCGTTTGACATTCAGTACTTC.

This chain uses TRBV28 with TRBJ2-7; 7 positions match TRBD1. The CDR3 is 15 residues long. V lost 3 bases and J lost 0; bases outside the gene matches: 5. Germline lookup yields CDR1 MDHEN and CDR2 SYDVKM. The chain's CDR3 is CASSFWGTASYEQYF. The CDR3 region has the DNA TGTGCCAGCAGTTTCTGGGGGACAGCCTCCTACGAGCAGTACTTC.

The chain carries TRBV11-3 and TRBJ2-3; perhaps TRBD1 as D (6 bases). From germline, CDR1 is SGHNT and CDR2 YENEEA. CDR3 length: 15 amino acids. The germline V and J ends were trimmed by 1 base and 5 bases, with 13 bases remaining between them. This chain's CDR3 is CASSLGQGIEDTQYF. The CDR3 DNA follows: TGTGCCAGCAGCTTAGGTCAGGGGATTGAAGATACGCAGTATTTT.

This clonotype was found many times. This chain links TRBV7-2 with TRBJ2-7; 7 positions match TRBD1. Germline V gene lookup returns CDR1 SGHTA and CDR2 FQGNSA. This CDR3 is 15 amino acids long. J gave up 6 bases and V 5 bases, and 13 bases lay outside the gene matches. Here the CDR3 reads CASSPLARGIGEQYF. CDR3 DNA: TGTGCCAGCAGCCCCCTCGCCAGGGGGATTGGCGAGCAGTACTTC.

V usage is TRBV2 and J usage is TRBJ2-7; D remains unclear. Trimming removed 8 bases at V and 7 bases at J, with 18 bases between. The germline CDR1 and CDR2 sequences are SNHLY and FYNNEI. This CDR3 comprises 13 residues. This CDR3 is CASGRVVNSEQYF. CDR3 nucleotide sequence: TGTGCCAGCGGCCGTGTGGTGAACTCGGAGCAGTACTTC.

This clonotype was counted many times. This chain connects TRBV7-9 to TRBJ2-1, with a tentative D call TRBD2 (6 bases). Germline CDR1 SEHNR, CDR2 FQNEAQ (reference sequence). CDR3 length: 13 amino acids. Trimming removed 7 bases at V and 9 bases at J, with 16 bases between. CDR3 nucleotides: TGTGCCAGCAACCTTTTAAAGGGAGGTGAGCAGTTCTTC. This codes for CASNLLKGGEQFF.